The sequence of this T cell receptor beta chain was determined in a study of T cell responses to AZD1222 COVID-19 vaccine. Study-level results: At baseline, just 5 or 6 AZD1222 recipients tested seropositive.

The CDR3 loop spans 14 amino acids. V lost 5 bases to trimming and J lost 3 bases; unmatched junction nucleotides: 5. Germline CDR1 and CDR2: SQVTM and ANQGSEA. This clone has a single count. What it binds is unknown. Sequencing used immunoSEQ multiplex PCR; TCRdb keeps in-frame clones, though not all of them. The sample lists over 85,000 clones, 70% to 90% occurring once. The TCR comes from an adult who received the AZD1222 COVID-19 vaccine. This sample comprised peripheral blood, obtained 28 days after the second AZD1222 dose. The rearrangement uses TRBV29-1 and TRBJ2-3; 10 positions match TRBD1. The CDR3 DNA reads TGCAGCGTTACCGGGACAGGGGTTACAGATACGCAGTATTTT. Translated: CSVTGTGVTDTQYF.